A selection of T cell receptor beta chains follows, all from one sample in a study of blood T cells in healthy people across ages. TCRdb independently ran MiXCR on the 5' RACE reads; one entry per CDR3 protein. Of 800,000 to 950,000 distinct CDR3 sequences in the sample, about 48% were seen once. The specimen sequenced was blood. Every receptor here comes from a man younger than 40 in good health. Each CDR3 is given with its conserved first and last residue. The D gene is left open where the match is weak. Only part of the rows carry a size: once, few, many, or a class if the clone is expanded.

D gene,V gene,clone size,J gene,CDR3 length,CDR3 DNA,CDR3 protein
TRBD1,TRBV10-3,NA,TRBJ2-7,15,TGTGCCATCAGTGAGGGCCGGACAGGTCATCCCGAGCAGTACTTC,CAISEGRTGHPEQYF
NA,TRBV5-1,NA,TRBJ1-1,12,TGCGCCAGCAGCTTGGAGGCAGATGAAGCTTTCTTT,CASSLEADEAFF
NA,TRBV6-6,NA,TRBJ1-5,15,TGTGCCAGCAGTTACGATCCCCAGGGAGGTCAGCCCCAGCATTTT,CASSYDPQGGQPQHF
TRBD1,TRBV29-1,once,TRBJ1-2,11,TGCAGCGTACACAGGGGAAGCGGCTACACCTTC,CSVHRGSGYTF
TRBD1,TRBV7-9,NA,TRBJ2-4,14,TGTGCCAGCAGCACCCAGACAGGGGGTAGTGAGCAGTACTTC,CASSTQTGGSEQYF
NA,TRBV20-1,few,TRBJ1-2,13,TGCAGTACAGACACCGGGGCTTACTATGGCTACACCTTC,CSTDTGAYYGYTF
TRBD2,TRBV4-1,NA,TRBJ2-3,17,TGCGCCAGCAGCCCCTCCCCTGGACTAGCGGGGGCAGATACGCAGTATTTT,CASSPSPGLAGADTQYF
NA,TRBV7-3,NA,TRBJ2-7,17,TGTGCCAGCAGCCCGGTACCCGACCGGACGGGACCCTACGAGCAGTACTTC,CASSPVPDRTGPYEQYF
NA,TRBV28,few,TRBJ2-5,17,TGTGCCAGCAGTTTATTTGGCGCCTCAGGGGTCCTCGAGACCCAGTACTTC,CASSLFGASGVLETQYF
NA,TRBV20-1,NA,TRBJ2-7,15,TGCAGTGCTAGAGATGGGGGGGCTATCTCCTACGAGCAGTACTTC,CSARDGGAISYEQYF
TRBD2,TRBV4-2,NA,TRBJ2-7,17,TGTGCCAGCAGCCAAGGGGGACTAGCGGGGGCTGGGTACGAGCAGTACTTC,CASSQGGLAGAGYEQYF
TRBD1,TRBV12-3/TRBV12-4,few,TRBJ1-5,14,TGTGCCAGCAGTGGACAGGGGGCTAGTCAGCCCCAGCATTTT,CASSGQGASQPQHF
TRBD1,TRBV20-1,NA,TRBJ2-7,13,TGCAGTGCCAGATGGACAGGGGCGTCCGAGCAGTACTTC,CSARWTGASEQYF
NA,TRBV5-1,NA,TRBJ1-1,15,TGCGCCAGCAGCGGGCACGGATCGGGGAACACTGAAGCTTTCTTT,CASSGHGSGNTEAFF
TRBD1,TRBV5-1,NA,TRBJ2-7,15,TGCGCCAGCAGCTTGGGAGGGGGACAGCCCGGCGAGCAGTACTTC,CASSLGGGQPGEQYF
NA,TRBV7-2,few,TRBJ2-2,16,TGTGCCAGCAGCTTAATGGGGGGCCGCGCGACCGGGGAGCTGTTTTTT,CASSLMGGRATGELFF
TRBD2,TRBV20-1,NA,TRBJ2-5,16,TGCAGTGCTAGAGGAGCGGGGGGCCACCTACAAGAGACCCAGTACTTC,CSARGAGGHLQETQYF
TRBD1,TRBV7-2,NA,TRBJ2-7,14,TGTGCCAGCAGACCGGGACAGGGACTCTCCGAGCAGTACTTC,CASRPGQGLSEQYF